These 7 T cell receptor beta chains came from one sample sequenced in a study of OX40 agonist ivuxolimab in advanced cancers. Profiled with immunoSEQ multiplex PCR; TCRdb holds only in-frame clones, not every one. Altogether around 50,000 clones are present, around 91% being singletons, with the ten largest covering approximately 10%. The sample here was CD4+ or CD8+ T cells sorted from blood, taken in a trial of the OX40 agonist ivuxolimab. Every receptor here comes from an adult with an advanced solid tumor such as melanoma, head and neck, liver or kidney cancer.

V gene TRBV5-4 combines with J gene TRBJ2-3; D unresolved. Germline V gene lookup returns CDR1 SGHNT and CDR2 YYREEE (reference sequence). Trimming removed 4 bases at V and 6 bases at J, with 24 bases between. The CDR3 is 17 residues long. The CDR3 region is CASSTAYSSPKRDTQYF. The CDR3 DNA reads TGTGCCAGCAGCACAGCGTACAGTTCCCCCAAACGGGATACGCAGTATTTT.

The V call is TRBV19, the J call TRBJ2-5; 13 bases match TRBD2. Per the germline V gene, CDR1 is LNHDA and CDR2 is SQIVND (reference sequence). V lost 6 bases to trimming and J lost 4 bases; unmatched junction nucleotides: 5. This CDR3 is 15 amino acids long. In nucleotides, the CDR3 is TGTGCCAGTAGCCGGACTAGCGGGAGCATAGAGACCCAGTACTTC. As protein: CASSRTSGSIETQYF.

The chain carries TRBV29-1 and TRBJ1-1, with D possibly TRBD1 on 6 matching bases. Germline V gene lookup returns CDR1 SQVTM and CDR2 ANQGSEA. The CDR3 has 13 amino acids. With 3 bases removed from V and 5 bases from J, the gap between germline ends came to 13 bases. This CDR3 reads CSVDTQGLTEAFF. The DNA of the CDR3 is TGCAGCGTTGACACTCAGGGGCTGACTGAAGCTTTCTTT.

This rearrangement joins TRBV19 to TRBJ2-7; 9 positions agree with TRBD1. This CDR3 has 16 amino acids. CDR1 is LNHDA and CDR2 is SQIVND in the germline V gene (reference sequence). Trimming removed 0 bases from V and 2 bases from J; junction bases left unmatched: 5. The DNA of the CDR3 is TGTGCCAGTAGTATAGAAGCACAGGGGGCAACCTACGAGCAGTACTTC. As protein: CASSIEAQGATYEQYF.

The J gene is TRBJ1-2, the V gene TRBV4-3, with a weak D call TRBD1 (5 bases). Germline V gene sequence: CDR1 LGHNA, CDR2 YSLEER. This CDR3 has 14 amino acids. The V end lost 4 bases, the J end lost 6 bases, and 15 bases lay between the germline ends. CDR3 sequence reads: CASSPTPGIDGYTF. For the CDR3, the DNA is TGCGCCAGCAGCCCCACTCCAGGGATCGATGGCTACACCTTC.

The rearrangement joins TRBV19 to TRBJ1-5; TRBD1 matches 10 bases. Germline-derived CDR1 and CDR2 are LNHDA and SQIVND (reference sequence). The CDR3 sequence is 15 residues long. V was clipped by 9 bases and J by 7 bases; unmatched bases: 12. CDR3 loop: CASGAGQGLPQPQHF. The DNA for the CDR3 is TGTGCCAGCGGGGCGGGACAGGGGTTACCGCAGCCCCAGCATTTT.

This sequence joins TRBV6-1 and TRBJ2-2; D call uncertain. V lost 2 bases and J lost 4, with 5 bases in between. Germline lookup yields CDR1 MNHNS and CDR2 SASEGT. The CDR3 totals 13 residues. CDR3 residues: CASSEMGTGELFF. The CDR3 DNA is TGTGCCAGCAGTGAAATGGGCACCGGGGAGCTGTTTTTT.